Below, 6 T cell receptor beta chains from the same sample are listed, as sequenced in a study of blood T cells in healthy people across ages. Next came a second PCR, run for about 6 to 12 cycles, which used a sample-barcoded 5' primer along with a J-beta primer mix. TCRdb used MiXCR to reprocess the 5' RACE reads, holding one entry per CDR3 protein. The sample yields under 1 million distinct CDR3 sequences, approximately 48% seen once. Sequenced input: blood. Receptors originate from a man in his sixties in good health.

This clonotype was picked up a small number of times. The genes are TRBV12-3 or TRBV12-4 and TRBJ2-1; 7 nucleotides match TRBD1. The CDR3 is made up of 15 amino acids. Losses at the gene ends were 2 bases for V and 3 bases for J; bases not matched to a gene: 4. The CDR3 here is CASSLRQGVYNEQFF. DNA for the CDR3: TGTGCCAGCAGTTTAAGGCAGGGGGTCTACAATGAGCAGTTCTTC.

The rearrangement joins TRBV9 to TRBJ2-1; D is ambiguous. CDR3 size: 15 residues. Germline V gene lookup returns CDR1 SGDLS and CDR2 YYNGEE. Trimming took 0 bases from V and 2 from J, leaving 9 bases between them. The CDR3 region has the DNA TGTGCCAGCAGCGTAGACCCACAAACCTACAATGAGCAGTTCTTC. It encodes CASSVDPQTYNEQFF.

This sequence joins TRBV15 and TRBJ2-2; 9 bases fit TRBD1. Germline CDR1 LNHNV, CDR2 YYDKDF (reference sequence). The CDR3 totals 16 residues. Losses at the gene ends were 1 base for V and 2 bases for J; bases not matched to a gene: 2. CDR3: CATSRGTGENTGELFF. The DNA for the CDR3 is TGTGCCACCAGCAGAGGGACAGGGGAAAACACCGGGGAGCTGTTTTTT.

V is TRBV5-5 and J is TRBJ1-2; 8 bases align to TRBD1. From germline, CDR1 is SGHKS and CDR2 YYEKEE (reference sequence). J gave up 7 bases and V 4 bases, and 9 bases lay outside the gene matches. This CDR3 is 14 amino acids long. The chain's CDR3 is CASSLGLDRAGYTF. The CDR3 DNA sequence: TGTGCCAGCAGCCTCGGGTTGGACAGGGCTGGCTACACCTTC.

About this clonotype: At one of its ends the junction is not consistent with the germline gene, which may arise from a read error. The chain has TRBV5-1 and TRBJ2-5; D might be TRBD1 or TRBD2, each matching 5 bases. The CDR3 is made up of 15 amino acids. Germline-derived CDR1 and CDR2 are SGHRS and YFSETQ. The CDR3 spells CVSRTGPNYQETQYF. CDR3 DNA sequence: TGCGTCAGCAGAACGGGACCCAATTATCAAGAGACCCAGTACTTC.

The chain employs TRBV20-1 and TRBJ2-4, with D perhaps matching TRBD1 or TRBD2 (6 bases each). Near its end, the DNA agrees better with TRBJ2-7, so the J call may be wrong. The CDR3 has 14 amino acids. Germline-derived CDR1 and CDR2 are DFQATT and SNEGSKA (reference sequence). The CDR3 sequence is CSARDGGLTYEQYF. Here the CDR3 DNA reads TGCAGTGCTAGAGATGGGGGGCTCACCTACGAGCAGTACTTC.